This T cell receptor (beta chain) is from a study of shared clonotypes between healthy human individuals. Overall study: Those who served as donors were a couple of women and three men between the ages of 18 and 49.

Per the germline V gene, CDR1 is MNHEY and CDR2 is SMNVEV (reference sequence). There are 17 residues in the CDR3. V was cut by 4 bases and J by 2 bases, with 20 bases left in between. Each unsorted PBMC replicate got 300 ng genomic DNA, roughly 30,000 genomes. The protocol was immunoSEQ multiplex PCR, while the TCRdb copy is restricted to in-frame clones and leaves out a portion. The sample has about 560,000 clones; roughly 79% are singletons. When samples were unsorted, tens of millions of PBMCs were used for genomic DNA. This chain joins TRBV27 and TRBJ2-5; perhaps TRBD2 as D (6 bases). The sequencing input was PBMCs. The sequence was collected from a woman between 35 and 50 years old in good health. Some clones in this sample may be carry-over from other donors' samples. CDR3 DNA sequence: TGTGCCAGCAGTTACGCATCCCTCGGGACTTATCAAGAGACCCAGTACTTC. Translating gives CASSYASLGTYQETQYF.